Shown below are 21 T cell receptor beta chains from a single sample sequenced in a study of identical twins. TCRdb ran MiXCR on the 5' RACE reads and lists one entry per CDR3 protein. The sample lists 700,000 or so distinct CDR3 sequences; 8.6% were seen once. In addition, the sample was reused for a study of yellow fever vaccine responses in identical twins.

The sequenced material came from PBMCs. These receptors were collected from a young woman in good health.

This clonotype turned up a few times. The chain links TRBV9 to TRBJ2-3; a weak D match, TRBD1 (5 bases). Germline V gene data show CDR1 as SGDLS and CDR2 as YYNGEE. Trimming took 6 bases from V and 0 from J, leaving 17 bases between them. The CDR3 is made up of 16 amino acids. The CDR3 DNA reads as TGTGCCAGCAAGCGCAGGGATACTATAAGCACAGATACGCAGTATTTT. Translated: CASKRRDTISTDTQYF.

Concerning this clonotype itself: Mismatch with germline at one junction end may stem from a read error. The V and J genes are TRBV3-1 and TRBJ2-3, with 8 positions matching TRBD1. Germline V gene sequence: CDR1 LGHDT, CDR2 YNNKEL (reference sequence). This CDR3 is 15 amino acids long. CDR3 sequence (DNA): TGTGCCACCAGCCCCTGGACAGGGCAAACAGATACGCAGTATTTT. It codes for CATSPWTGQTDTQYF.

This sequence joins TRBV4-1 and TRBJ2-3; no definite D call. Germline CDR1 MGHRA, CDR2 YSYEKL. V lost 0 bases and J 14 bases, leaving 12 bases between the germline ends. The CDR3 contains 12 residues. DNA for the CDR3: TGCGCCAGCAGCCAAGATCTTACATTGCGGTATTTT. Residues: CASSQDLTLRYF.

The V call is TRBV4-2, the J call TRBJ2-2; no definite D call. Per the germline V gene, CDR1 is LGHNA and CDR2 is YNFKEQ. Deletions cut 0 bases from V and 8 bases from J, with 13 bases between. The CDR3 length is 15 residues. CDR3 protein: CASSQDRAVKGELFF. The DNA for the CDR3 is TGTGCCAGCAGCCAAGATCGGGCCGTAAAGGGGGAGCTGTTTTTT.

This clonotype has a handful of counts. The J gene is TRBJ2-3, the V gene TRBV5-5; TRBD2 aligns across 8 bases. CDR3 length equals 16 residues. Germline CDR1 reads SGHKS; CDR2 reads YYEKEE (reference sequence). Trimming at V came to 4 bases and at J to 6 bases, leaving 13 bases not matched to a gene. The CDR3: CASSGGGLAKSDTQYF. CDR3 sequence (DNA): TGTGCCAGCAGCGGGGGAGGACTAGCAAAATCTGATACGCAGTATTTT.

There are a few counts of this clonotype. The rearrangement joins TRBV12-3 or TRBV12-4 to TRBJ2-5; TRBD2 is a possible D gene (6 bases). With 1 base removed from V and 5 bases from J, the gap between germline ends came to 14 bases. The CDR3 is made up of 15 amino acids. This CDR3 is CASSLGSGSGETQYF. DNA for the CDR3: TGTGCCAGCAGTTTAGGTTCGGGGAGCGGGGAGACCCAGTACTTC.

This clonotype was counted many times. J is TRBJ2-1 and V is TRBV10-3; D remains ambiguous. Between the trimmed V and J ends, which lost 3 bases and 0 bases, there was a span of 9 bases. This CDR3 is 15 amino acids long. Looked up from germline, CDR1 is ENHRY and CDR2 is SYGVKD. CDR3 sequence: CAISDELSSYNEQFF. CDR3 nucleotides: TGTGCCATCAGTGATGAGTTGAGCTCCTACAATGAGCAGTTCTTC.

This clonotype was recorded a few times. The rearrangement links TRBV19 to TRBJ1-5, with D possibly being TRBD1 (6 bases). There are 13 residues in the CDR3. The germline gives CDR1 LNHDA, CDR2 SQIVND (reference sequence). Deletions cut 5 bases from V and 3 bases from J, with 8 bases between. The CDR3 loop is CASSGGLNQPQHF. CDR3 nucleotides: TGTGCCAGTAGTGGGGGCCTCAATCAGCCCCAGCATTTT.

V usage is TRBV7-9 and J usage is TRBJ2-7, with a possible D match to TRBD2 (5 bases). The CDR3 is 16 residues long. V was trimmed by 5 bases and J by 1 base, leaving 18 bases between them. The V gene's germline CDR1 is SEHNR and CDR2 FQNEAQ (reference sequence). CDR3 amino acids: CASSPRGQEQSYEQYF. The CDR3 bases are TGTGCCAGCAGCCCTCGAGGGCAGGAGCAGTCCTACGAGCAGTACTTC.

The V and J genes are TRBV7-9 and TRBJ2-2; 8 bases align to TRBD1. Per the germline V gene, CDR1 is SEHNR and CDR2 is FQNEAQ (reference sequence). V dropped 4 bases and J dropped 1; count of bases not matched to a gene: 8. CDR3 length equals 17 residues. The CDR3 sequence is CASSSLRQGKNTGELFF. In nucleotides, the CDR3 is TGTGCCAGCAGCTCTCTTAGACAGGGGAAGAACACCGGGGAGCTGTTTTTT.

This clonotype was detected ten times or more. This chain joins TRBV29-1 and TRBJ2-7, with TRBD2 matching over 12 bases. Germline CDR1 SQVTM, CDR2 ANQGSEA. CDR3 length equals 14 residues. The V and J ends lost 4 bases and 4 bases, in that order; junction bases with no gene match: 5. This chain's CDR3 is CSVVLAGGLYEQYF. CDR3 DNA sequence: TGCAGCGTTGTACTAGCGGGAGGACTTTACGAGCAGTACTTC.

The rearrangement links TRBV2 to TRBJ1-1; no clear D. The CDR3 is 14 residues long. V shed 7 bases and J shed 5 bases, with 17 bases lying between them. Germline assignment: CDR1 SNHLY and CDR2 FYNNEI. This CDR3 is CASIRERFGTEAFF. The CDR3 DNA is TGTGCCAGCATTCGGGAGAGGTTCGGGACTGAAGCTTTCTTT.

Only a few counts were recorded for this clonotype. This rearrangement joins TRBV29-1 to TRBJ1-1; no definite D call. The CDR3 is made up of 12 amino acids. Germline V gives CDR1 SQVTM, CDR2 ANQGSEA. Deletions cut 3 bases from V and 7 bases from J, with 12 bases between. The CDR3 is CSVEVRPIEAFF. CDR3 DNA: TGCAGCGTTGAGGTCCGGCCCATTGAAGCTTTCTTT.

This clonotype was counted many times. The rearrangement joins TRBV3-1 to TRBJ2-1, with TRBD2 identical over 11 bases. CDR1 and CDR2 (germline): LGHDT, YNNKEL (reference sequence). This CDR3 region has 13 residues. V shed 3 bases and J 12 bases; nucleotides not matched to a gene: 4. CDR3 nucleotide sequence: TGTGCCAGCAGCCACTCTAGCGGGGGGCGGCAGTTCTTC. Protein: CASSHSSGGRQFF.

This clonotype was observed a few times. The genes are TRBV7-2 and TRBJ2-1; TRBD1 agrees at 7 bases. With 2 bases clipped from V and 3 bases from J, the junction kept 10 bases outside the gene matches. CDR3 length: 17 amino acids. CDR1 and CDR2 (germline): SGHTA, FQGNSA. As DNA, the CDR3 is TGTGCCAGCAGCTTACGGTTACAGGGGTGGATCTACAATGAGCAGTTCTTC. It codes for CASSLRLQGWIYNEQFF.

This clonotype was recorded a few times. The J gene is TRBJ2-3, the V gene TRBV4-1, with D possibly matching TRBD2 (6 bases). Trimming took 2 bases from V and 6 from J, leaving 18 bases between them. Germline CDR1 MGHRA, CDR2 YSYEKL. This CDR3 comprises 16 residues. The chain's CDR3 is CASSQWAGSFVDTQYF. The CDR3 nucleotides are TGCGCCAGCAGCCAATGGGCGGGGTCCTTCGTGGATACGCAGTATTTT.

This clonotype occurred many times. The V gene is TRBV13, the J gene TRBJ1-3; 8 bases match TRBD1. Germline CDR1 and CDR2: PRHDT and FYEKMQ (reference sequence). V gave up 5 bases and J gave up 8 bases; unmatched junction bases: 14. The CDR3 consists of 16 residues. CDR3 DNA sequence: TGTGCCAGCAGCCGATATGGGAAGGACAGGGAGGACACCATATATTTT. It encodes CASSRYGKDREDTIYF.

A few counts support this clonotype. This chain uses TRBV6-1 with TRBJ1-2; maybe TRBD1 (6 bases). Germline CDR1 MNHNS, CDR2 SASEGT. CDR3 length: 16 residues. V lost 3 bases and J 2 bases, leaving 16 bases between the germline ends. The CDR3 coding sequence is TGTGCCAGCAGTGATCCAAGACAGGCTGAAAACTATGGCTACACCTTC. This gives the protein CASSDPRQAENYGYTF.

This clonotype was detected a few times. The rearrangement links TRBV4-3 to TRBJ2-3; 9 nucleotides agree with TRBD1. Germline V gene lookup returns CDR1 LGHNA and CDR2 YSLEER. Germline trimming cut 3 bases from V and 1 base from J; bases unmatched to any gene: 17. The CDR3 loop spans 20 amino acids. CDR3 region: CASSQTGTGSAVGGTDTQYF. The CDR3, as DNA: TGCGCCAGCAGCCAGACCGGGACAGGGAGTGCGGTTGGCGGCACAGATACGCAGTATTTT.

This clonotype was counted only a few times. The chain is built from TRBV7-2 and TRBJ2-2, with D perhaps TRBD1 (6 bases). Trimming removed 5 bases from V and 6 bases from J, with 13 bases in between. Germline V lookup: CDR1 SGHTA, CDR2 FQGNSA. The CDR3 is 14 residues long. Written as DNA, the CDR3 is TGTGCCAGCAGCGTCCAGGGGAATGCCGGGGAGCTGTTTTTT. It translates to CASSVQGNAGELFF.

This clonotype has ten or more counts. The V call is TRBV2, the J call TRBJ1-6; unclear D gene. The CDR3 covers 13 residues. V was trimmed by 2 bases and J by 9 bases, leaving 8 bases between them. Germline V CDR1 and CDR2: SNHLY, FYNNEI. CDR3 loop: CASSETYSSPLHF. The CDR3 bases are TGTGCCAGCAGTGAAACGTACAGTTCACCCCTCCACTTT.